These 15 T cell receptor beta chains originate from one sample sequenced in a study of cytomegalovirus exposure and HLA in healthy donors. 13 Jbeta primers and 60 Vbeta primers were used for the PCR. The assay was immunoSEQ multiplex PCR, and TCRdb's table has in-frame clones only and misses some. Among roughly 140,000 clones, 78% were seen once, and the ten largest hold roughly 2.9%. Sequences were obtained from PBMCs. Source of these receptors: a female donor in good health and CMV-seronegative.

This chain connects TRBV28 to TRBJ2-7, with D possibly TRBD1 on 6 matching bases. Trimming cost V 1 base and J 4 bases, with 14 bases left between them. Germline-derived CDR1 and CDR2 are MDHEN and SYDVKM. The CDR3 loop spans 15 amino acids. CDR3 residues: CASSLSYQGRYEQYF. CDR3 DNA sequence: TGTGCCAGCAGTTTATCCTACCAGGGGCGGTACGAGCAGTACTTC.

V and J are TRBV4-2 and TRBJ2-2, with TRBD2 matching over 8 bases. Looked up from germline, CDR1 is LGHNA and CDR2 is YNFKEQ. CDR3 size: 16 residues. J lost 7 bases, V lost 2 bases, and 9 bases had no gene match. The CDR3 DNA sequence: TGTGCCAGCAGCCAACCATCCGGGGGGGGTGTCGGGGAGCTGTTTTTT. Protein product: CASSQPSGGGVGELFF.

This clone was seen only a few times. The genes are TRBV10-2 and TRBJ2-5, with 10 bases that match TRBD2. The J call may not be correct, given that the DNA end is closer to TRBJ2-7. CDR3 size: 16 residues. The germline gives CDR1 WSHSY, CDR2 SAAADI. CDR3 nucleotides: TGCGCCAGCAGCTCCCCCGGGACTAGCGTTTCCTACGAGCAGTACTTC. Its protein is CASSSPGTSVSYEQYF.

The rearrangement links TRBV10-3 to TRBJ2-3; 7 positions agree with TRBD2. J was trimmed by 6 bases and V by 7 bases; bases with no gene match: 4. Germline V gene sequence: CDR1 ENHRY, CDR2 SYGVKD. The CDR3 contains 12 residues. CDR3 sequence (DNA): TGTGCCATCAAAAGGGGAGGGGATACGCAGTATTTT. It yields the protein CAIKRGGDTQYF.

This clone is a singleton in its sample. The chain employs TRBV27 and TRBJ1-4; D gene unclear. The CDR3 covers 15 residues. The germline V and J ends were trimmed by 0 bases and 5 bases, with 10 bases remaining between them. Looked up from germline, CDR1 is MNHEY and CDR2 is SMNVEV (reference sequence). The CDR3 protein is CASSLSVSVNEKLFF. The CDR3 DNA is TGTGCCAGCAGTTTATCTGTCAGTGTCAATGAAAAACTGTTTTTT.

The chain links TRBV11-2 to TRBJ2-7; a possible D gene is TRBD2 (5 bases). This CDR3 contains 15 residues. Germline-derived CDR1 and CDR2 are SGHAT and FQNNGV. Trimming took 0 bases from V and 2 from J, leaving 11 bases between them. The CDR3 DNA follows: TGTGCCAGCAGCTTAGATCAGAGGGTCCCCTACGAGCAGTACTTC. It codes for CASSLDQRVPYEQYF. Using reference TRBV11-2 and TRBJ2-7 for the parts outside the CDR3, the full variable domain is EAGVAQSPRYKIIEKRQSVAFWCNPISGHATLYWYQQILGQGPKLLIQFQNNGVVDDSQLPKDRFSAERLKGVDSTLKIQPAKLEDSAVYLCASSLDQRVPYEQYFGPGTRLTVT.

V gene TRBV27 combines with J gene TRBJ2-3; D not certain. Germline loops: CDR1 MNHEY, CDR2 SMNVEV (reference sequence). The CDR3 contains 15 residues. V lost 5 bases and J 0 bases, leaving 12 bases between the germline ends. CDR3 nucleotides: TGTGCCAGCAGTCCGACCAGGCCTAGCACAGATACGCAGTATTTT. Residues: CASSPTRPSTDTQYF.

V is TRBV5-1 and J is TRBJ2-5; the D is unclear. Trimming pared 0 bases from V and 0 bases from J, leaving 12 bases between. Germline assignment: CDR1 SGHRS and CDR2 YFSETQ. The CDR3 has 16 amino acids. The CDR3 DNA follows: TGCGCCAGCAGCTTGGGGGCAGCCTTGTACCAAGAGACCCAGTACTTC. Amino acids: CASSLGAALYQETQYF.

The chain is built from TRBV11-3 and TRBJ2-2; perhaps TRBD2 as D (5 bases). CDR1 is SGHNT and CDR2 is YENEEA in the germline V gene. The CDR3 is 20 amino acids. V was shortened by 0 bases and J by 4 bases, with 24 bases between the two germline ends. The CDR3 nucleotides read TGTGCCAGCAGCTTAGACAGAGTTCCTAGCTCGAATTCAAGCACCGGGGAGCTGTTTTTT. Translated: CASSLDRVPSSNSSTGELFF. The variable domain in full, with the rest retrieved from reference TRBV11-3 and TRBJ2-2, is EAGVVQSPRYKIIEKKQPVAFWCNPISGHNTLYWYLQNLGQGPELLIRYENEEAVDDSQLPKDRFSAERLKGVDSTLKIQPAELGDSAVYLCASSLDRVPSSNSSTGELFFGEGSRLTVL.

In its sample, this clone was seen many times. The chain employs TRBV6-5 and TRBJ1-1, with D unclear. The CDR3 consists of 14 residues. CDR1 and CDR2 from the germline V gene are MNHEY and SVGAGI. The germline V and J ends were trimmed by 6 bases and 1 base, with 12 bases remaining between them. The CDR3, as DNA: TGTGCCAGCAGCCCCGACATTTGGAACACTGAAGCTTTCTTT. It is translated as CASSPDIWNTEAFF.

This sequence joins TRBV15 and TRBJ2-2, with TRBD1 matching over 9 bases. Per germline, CDR1 LNHNV and CDR2 YYDKDF (reference sequence). The CDR3 is made up of 16 amino acids. The V and J ends lost 0 bases and 6 bases, in that order; junction bases with no gene match: 5. CDR3 DNA sequence: TGTGCCACCAGCAGAGATCCACAGGGGGCGGCCGGGGAGCTGTTTTTT. Its translation is CATSRDPQGAAGELFF.

This clone was observed once. The gene calls are TRBV9 and TRBJ2-1; TRBD2 agrees at 9 bases. The CDR3 loop spans 15 amino acids. Germline V lookup: CDR1 SGDLS, CDR2 YYNGEE. The V gene end was trimmed by 0 bases and the J gene end by 6 bases; junction bases not matched to a gene: 4. DNA for the CDR3: TGTGCCAGCAGCGTAGGAGGGCGGGGGGGCAATGAGCAGTTCTTC. Translation gives CASSVGGRGGNEQFF.

The CDR3 region is CASRPTTGTGGTEQFF. The CDR3 nucleotides are TGTGCCAGCAGGCCGACGACCGGGACAGGGGGCACTGAGCAGTTCTTC. The rearrangement uses TRBV6-6 and TRBJ2-1; 12 positions match TRBD1. The V gene's germline CDR1 is MNHNY and CDR2 SVGAGI (reference sequence). V was pared by 6 bases and J by 9 bases, with 12 bases of the junction left unmatched. This CDR3 spans 16 amino acids.

This clone turned up a few times. The rearrangement links TRBV15 to TRBJ1-3, with TRBD1 as a possible D gene (6 bases). Trimming removed 5 bases from V and 2 bases from J, with 10 bases in between. CDR1 and CDR2 from the germline V gene are LNHNV and YYDKDF (reference sequence). CDR3 length: 14 amino acids. The CDR3 bases are TGTGCCACCAGCGGTGGGGGCACTGGAAACACCATATATTTT. This translates into CATSGGGTGNTIYF.

J is TRBJ1-2 and V is TRBV5-4, with TRBD1 as a possible D gene (5 bases). The CDR3 consists of 14 residues. The germline V and J ends were trimmed by 5 bases and 4 bases, with 15 bases remaining between them. Germline lookup yields CDR1 SGHNT and CDR2 YYREEE (reference sequence). The CDR3 DNA is TGTGCCAGCAGGGTTGGGCTAGACAGCTATGGCTACACCTTC. Translated, it gives CASRVGLDSYGYTF.